These T cell receptor beta chains were read from a single sample in a study of control samples from healthy donors and cancer patients. Generated by immunoSEQ multiplex PCR, the TCRdb table keeps only in-frame clones and is missing some. Among about 130,000 clones listed, over 80% were seen once. The material sequenced was blood. The receptors come from a woman between 45 and 60 years old in good health. Each CDR3 is given with its conserved first and last residue. The D gene is left open where the match is weak. Expanded clones are given a class, and other clones once, few, many or no size at all.

NA	TRBV3-1/TRBV3-2	TRBJ1-6	16	TRBD1	CASSQDSTGAWSPLHF	TGTGCCAGCAGCCAAGATTCGACAGGGGCTTGGTCACCCCTCCACTTT
NA	TRBV23-1	TRBJ1-1	14	NA	CASSQSHRDTEAFF	TGCGCCAGCAGTCAATCGCACCGGGACACTGAAGCTTTCTTT
NA	TRBV19	TRBJ1-5	14	NA	CATARWGGNQPQHF	TGTGCCACCGCACGGTGGGGTGGGAATCAGCCCCAGCATTTT
NA	TRBV11-2	TRBJ2-3	14	TRBD1	CASSFGQGTDTQYF	TGTGCCAGCAGCTTCGGACAGGGCACAGATACGCAGTATTTT
NA	TRBV2	TRBJ1-1	12	NA	CASSGQNTEAFF	TGTGCCAGCTCGGGACAGAACACTGAAGCTTTCTTT
NA	TRBV6-1	TRBJ1-4	15	NA	CASSEAPIGAEKLFF	TGTGCCAGCAGTGAAGCCCCAATCGGAGCTGAAAAACTGTTTTTT
NA	TRBV2	TRBJ1-6	14	TRBD1	CASSTGTGVSPLHF	TGTGCCAGCAGTACCGGGACAGGGGTTTCACCCCTCCACTTT
many	TRBV10-3	TRBJ2-1	14	TRBD1	CAISVRQGGHEQFF	TGTGCCATCAGTGTCCGACAGGGGGGACATGAGCAGTTCTTC
NA	TRBV5-1	TRBJ1-3	14	NA	CASSERASGNTIYF	TGCGCCAGCAGCGAGAGAGCCAGTGGAAACACCATATATTTT
NA	TRBV5-6	TRBJ1-2	16	TRBD1	CASSLETGKYYYGYTF	TGTGCCAGCAGCTTGGAGACAGGGAAATACTACTATGGCTACACCTTC
few	TRBV3-1/TRBV3-2	TRBJ1-1	13	NA	CASSQDLGTEAFF	TGTGCCAGCAGCCAAGATCTGGGAACTGAAGCTTTCTTT
NA	TRBV7-8	TRBJ1-2	14	NA	CASSLGGSSYGYTF	TGTGCCAGCAGCTTAGGGGGTTCTTCCTATGGCTACACCTTC
NA	TRBV28	TRBJ2-1	16	TRBD1	CASSLLPGQGYNEQFF	TGTGCCAGCAGCCTCCTGCCGGGACAGGGATACAATGAGCAGTTCTTC
NA	TRBV5-4	TRBJ1-2	15	TRBD1	CASSPGQGADYGYTF	TGTGCCAGCAGCCCCGGACAGGGGGCTGACTATGGCTACACCTTC
NA	TRBV6-4	TRBJ1-1	15	TRBD1	CASSGQGGMNTEAFF	TGTGCCAGCAGTGGACAGGGGGGCATGAACACTGAAGCTTTCTTT
NA	TRBV5-1	TRBJ1-1	13	NA	CASSSGQLTEAFF	TGCGCCAGCAGCTCCGGACAACTAACTGAAGCTTTCTTT
NA	TRBV6-5	TRBJ1-1	14	TRBD1	CASSSGTVSTEAFF	TGTGCCAGCAGTTCCGGGACAGTGAGCACTGAAGCTTTCTTT
NA	TRBV6-1	TRBJ1-3	15	NA	CASSEQSLIGSTIYF	TGTGCCAGCAGTGAACAGTCCTTAATAGGAAGCACCATATATTTT